Below, 21 T cell receptor beta chains from the same sample are listed, as sequenced in a study of T cell responses to AZD1222 COVID-19 vaccine. Some clones are missing from TCRdb's copy, which holds only in-frame ones; the method was immunoSEQ multiplex PCR. The data show about 160,000 clones, 70% to 90% seen once. This material consisted of peripheral blood, taken 28 days after the second AZD1222 dose. These receptors were obtained from an adult who received the AZD1222 COVID-19 vaccine.

V usage is TRBV19 and J usage is TRBJ1-1; D is ambiguous. Trimming removed 0 bases at V and 4 bases at J, with 18 bases between. The germline V gene encodes CDR1 LNHDA and CDR2 SQIVND (reference sequence). CDR3 length: 17 amino acids. The CDR3 coding sequence is TGTGCCAGTAGTATAGATGGCCGGCTCATCATTGCCACTGAAGCTTTCTTT. Protein: CASSIDGRLIIATEAFF.

V and J are TRBV6-5 and TRBJ1-2; D unclear. CDR1 MNHEY and CDR2 SVGAGI come from the germline V gene. The ends were cut back, 6 bases at V and 4 bases at J, with 18 bases in the middle. The CDR3 length is 15 residues. For the CDR3, the DNA is TGTGCCAGCAGCCAGTCAGGCGATCTTGGCTATGGCTACACCTTC. It translates to CASSQSGDLGYGYTF.

The chain joins TRBV11-2 to TRBJ1-6; TRBD1 matches at 8 bases. Germline V gene data show CDR1 as SGHAT and CDR2 as FQNNGV. The CDR3 is made up of 15 amino acids. V trimming: 5 bases; J trimming: 5 bases; junction bases outside the gene matches: 5. In nucleotides, the CDR3 is TGTGCCAGCAGCCAGGGGGCAGCCGATAATTCACCCCTCCACTTT. Translating gives CASSQGAADNSPLHF.

The V call is TRBV6-5, the J call TRBJ1-5, with D perhaps matching TRBD1 (5 bases). The CDR3 runs 12 residues. Germline CDR1 and CDR2: MNHEY and SVGAGI. V lost 4 bases to trimming and J lost 5 bases, with 6 bases between them. The CDR3 nucleotides are TGTGCCAGCAGTTCGGGGGATCAGCCCCAGCATTTT. This encodes CASSSGDQPQHF.

This chain connects TRBV29-1 to TRBJ1-4; the D is unclear. Germline V gene sequence: CDR1 SQVTM, CDR2 ANQGSEA. The CDR3 is 9 amino acids. CDR3 loop: CRGIEKLFF. The CDR3 nucleotides read TGCAGGGGGATTGAAAAACTGTTTTTT.

The chain combines TRBV19 with TRBJ1-5; D gene ambiguous. V lost 8 bases and J lost 3, with 14 bases in between. Germline V gene lookup returns CDR1 LNHDA and CDR2 SQIVND (reference sequence). The CDR3 length is 14 residues. The chain's CDR3 is CASGPQALNQPQHF. The DNA of the CDR3 is TGTGCCAGTGGTCCCCAGGCCCTCAATCAGCCCCAGCATTTT.

The chain couples TRBV2 to TRBJ1-1; D possibly corresponds to TRBD1 (5 bases). CDR3 length: 12 amino acids. Germline V gives CDR1 SNHLY, CDR2 FYNNEI. V lost 4 bases and J 8 bases, leaving 11 bases between the germline ends. Here the CDR3 reads CASSGGGLEAFF. The CDR3 DNA reads as TGTGCCAGCAGTGGGGGGGGACTGGAAGCTTTCTTT.

Of note for this clone: At the DNA level, this CDR3 is encoded by other sequences in the same sample as well. The DNA for the CDR3 is TGTGCCAGCAGCCAAAGGGGGAGCTCCTACGAGCAGTACTTC. This gives the protein CASSQRGSSYEQYF. The chain carries TRBV4-2 and TRBJ2-7; a possible D gene is TRBD1 (6 bases). The V end was cut by 2 bases, the J end by 0 bases, with 8 bases between. The CDR3 has 14 amino acids. Germline CDR1 is LGHNA and CDR2 is YNFKEQ.

V is TRBV2 and J is TRBJ1-4; the match to TRBD1 covers 7 bases. Germline CDR1 SNHLY, CDR2 FYNNEI. The CDR3 loop spans 13 amino acids. Losses at the gene ends were 10 bases for V and 8 bases for J; bases not matched to a gene: 10. CDR3 sequence: CATATGVEEKLFF. In nucleotides, the CDR3 is TGTGCCACGGCTACAGGGGTAGAGGAAAAACTGTTTTTT.

Only one count was recorded for this clone. The chain combines TRBV7-9 with TRBJ1-4; D call uncertain. This CDR3 is built from 13 residues. With 5 bases removed from V and 0 bases from J, the gap between germline ends came to 4 bases. Germline V gene data show CDR1 as SEHNR and CDR2 as FQNEAQ (reference sequence). The CDR3 nucleotides are TGTGCCAGCAGCACTGCAACTAATGAAAAACTGTTTTTT. It translates to CASSTATNEKLFF.

This clone was found once. J is TRBJ2-5 and V is TRBV18, with 10 positions matching TRBD2. Germline loops: CDR1 KGHSH, CDR2 LQKENI. The length of the CDR3 is 15 residues. V lost 1 base, J lost 5 bases, and 4 bases stayed unmatched. The CDR3 reads CASSPLAGGSETQYF. The CDR3 nucleotides are TGTGCCAGCTCACCACTAGCGGGGGGCAGCGAGACCCAGTACTTC. The variable domain in full, completed from reference TRBV18 and TRBJ2-5, reads NAGVMQNPRHLVRRRGQEARLRCSPMKGHSHVYWYRQLPEEGLKFMVYLQKENIIDESGMPKERFSAEFPKEGPSILRIQQVVRGDSAAYFCASSPLAGGSETQYFGPGTRLLVL.

The count of this clone is one. The V and J genes are TRBV6-5 and TRBJ2-7; tentatively, D is TRBD1 or TRBD2 (5 bases each). The CDR3 sequence is 14 residues long. Germline V gene lookup returns CDR1 MNHEY and CDR2 SVGAGI. Trimming took off 6 bases at V and 0 bases at J, with 12 bases between the two ends. Written as DNA, the CDR3 is TGTGCCAGCAGCACCGGGACCCTCTCCTACGAGCAGTACTTC. This translates into CASSTGTLSYEQYF.

The chain employs TRBV7-9 and TRBJ1-1; TRBD1 is a possible D gene (5 bases). This CDR3 spans 12 amino acids. CDR1 is SEHNR, CDR2 FQNEAQ, per germline (reference sequence). Trimming pared 5 bases from V and 8 bases from J, leaving 12 bases between. CDR3 bases: TGTGCCAGCAGCCTGGGACGAGGGGAAGCTTTCTTT. Its protein is CASSLGRGEAFF.

V gene TRBV6-5 combines with J gene TRBJ2-7; TRBD1 or TRBD2 may be the D gene (5 bases each). The CDR3 is 14 amino acids. The germline V gene encodes CDR1 MNHEY and CDR2 SVGAGI. Trimming shortened V by 7 bases and J by 1 base, and 14 bases separated the two germline ends. The CDR3 nucleotides read TGTGCCAGCATGACCGGGACGGAATCCTACGAGCAGTACTTC. Protein product: CASMTGTESYEQYF.

Worth noting for this clone: Mismatch with germline at one junction end may stem from a read error. The chain recombines TRBV7-2 with TRBJ2-7; D perhaps matches TRBD1 (8 bases). Germline V lookup: CDR1 SGHTA, CDR2 FQGNSA. CDR3 length: 14 amino acids. CDR3 loop: CASSLEVTGDYPDF. The CDR3 coding sequence is TGTGCCAGCAGCTTAGAGGTGACAGGGGACTATCCAGACTTC.

J is TRBJ2-3 and V is TRBV5-1; TRBD1 matches at 9 bases. Germline CDR1 and CDR2: SGHRS and YFSETQ. This CDR3 has 15 residues. J was trimmed by 6 bases and V by 5 bases; bases with no gene match: 10. This CDR3 is CASREPGQGIDTQYF. The CDR3 nucleotides read TGCGCCAGCAGAGAACCGGGACAGGGTATTGATACGCAGTATTTT.

In its sample, this clone was seen once. This sequence joins TRBV5-6 and TRBJ1-2; 7 bases align to TRBD1. Trimming took 4 bases from V and 1 from J; bases not matched to a gene: 7. This CDR3 contains 15 residues. The germline gives CDR1 SGHDT, CDR2 YYEEEE. CDR3 DNA sequence: TGTGCCAGCAGCACATACCGGGACAGTAACTATGGCTACACCTTC. Its translation: CASSTYRDSNYGYTF. Full variable domain (rest looked up from reference TRBV5-6 and TRBJ1-2): DAGVTQSPTHLIKTRGQQVTLRCSPKSGHDTVSWYQQALGQGPQFIFQYYEEEERQRGNFPDRFSGHQFPNYSSELNVNALLLGDSALYLCASSTYRDSNYGYTFGSGTRLTVV.

The genes are TRBV20-1 and TRBJ2-5, with 7 bases that match TRBD2. The CDR3 consists of 14 residues. Germline V lookup: CDR1 DFQATT, CDR2 SNEGSKA (reference sequence). Losses at the gene ends were 3 bases for V and 2 bases for J; bases not matched to a gene: 6. CDR3 DNA sequence: TGCAGTGCTAGTAAATACGGGGGGCAAGAGACCCAGTACTTC. Protein: CSASKYGGQETQYF.

V and J are TRBV9 and TRBJ1-1; D not certain. The CDR3 spans 14 residues. CDR1 is SGDLS and CDR2 is YYNGEE in the germline V gene. The ends were cut back, 3 bases at V and 4 bases at J, with 13 bases in the middle. The CDR3 spells CASSARPYGTEAFF. The CDR3 DNA sequence: TGTGCCAGCAGCGCCCGACCGTACGGCACTGAAGCTTTCTTT.

V is TRBV24-1 and J is TRBJ2-5; no firm D call. This CDR3 region has 15 residues. Germline V lookup: CDR1 KGHDR, CDR2 SFDVKD. V was pared by 4 bases and J by 2 bases, with 13 bases between. The CDR3 coding sequence is TGTGCCACCAGTGACTCACGAATAGGTCAAGAGACCCAGTACTTC. It codes for CATSDSRIGQETQYF.

The chain joins TRBV19 to TRBJ1-4; 7 bases fit TRBD1. This CDR3 has 17 amino acids. The V gene's germline CDR1 is LNHDA and CDR2 SQIVND (reference sequence). Trimming removed 8 bases from V and 4 bases from J; junction bases left unmatched: 16. CDR3 region: CASSGQEVYPYNEKLFF. CDR3 nucleotide sequence: TGTGCCAGTTCTGGACAGGAGGTTTACCCCTATAATGAAAAACTGTTTTTT.